This entry concerns a single T cell receptor beta chain. The antigen remains unidentified. A much larger clone differs from this one at a single base, so this may be a read error. None of the patients had undergone any treatment ahead of thyroid surgery. The data derive from a study of metastatic and nonmetastatic thyroid tumors. Study context: Comparative analysis of repertoires was undertaken across blood and tumor or nodule tissue obtained from malignant and benign thyroid patients.

The germline V gene has CDR1 SGHVS and CDR2 FQNEAQ. This CDR3 has 16 amino acids. V trimming: 4 bases; J trimming: 7 bases; junction bases outside the gene matches: 12. Overall study findings and caveats: Compared with benign nodules, malignant thyroid tumors were reported to have significantly higher TCR beta diversity in both blood and tumor.

Original analysis: Using the CDR3 differences seen across clinicopathological groups, the authors built a distant-metastasis classifier for papillary thyroid cancer, which was meant to discriminate distant-metastatic patients. Using MiXCR, TCRdb re-called clones from the PCR reads. The V and J calls were determined by TCRdb, not by the authors. Here the sample spans tens of thousands of clones, roughly 23% being singletons. Source material: blood. This TCR was recovered from a male donor with papillary thyroid cancer or a benign thyroid nodule (not recorded which). Some clones in this sample may be carry-over from other donors' samples. The V gene is TRBV7-8, the J gene TRBJ2-2; TRBD2 aligns across 7 bases. CDR3 protein: CASSSLGAGNVGELFF. In DNA, the CDR3 is TGTGCCAGCAGCTCGCTGGGAGCGGGAAACGTCGGGGAGCTGTTTTTT.